One and the same sample provided the 20 T cell receptor beta chains below, sequenced in a study of T cells in Graves' hyperthyroidism and ophthalmopathy. Amplified regions were TCR beta CDR3 sequences from RNA transcripts. TCR CDR3 regions were first amplified by RT-PCR with HTBI primers. Each CDR3 protein gets one entry after TCRdb re-called the multiplex PCR reads with MiXCR. The sample lists some 720,000 distinct CDR3 sequences, roughly 15% occurring once. Material for sequencing was blood. The source is a man between 18 and 35 years old with Graves' hyperthyroidism.

This clonotype was seen ten or more times. The chain carries TRBV28 and TRBJ2-7; a possible D gene is TRBD1 (6 bases). The CDR3 has 13 residues. V shed 6 bases and J shed 2 bases, with 11 bases lying between them. Germline V CDR1 and CDR2: MDHEN, SYDVKM. DNA for the CDR3: TGTGCCAGCAGGATGACAGGAACCTACGAGCAGTACTTC. Its protein is CASRMTGTYEQYF.

As regards this clonotype: A much larger clone differs by one base, so this may be a read error. The chain has TRBV7-9 and TRBJ2-3; 9 positions agree with TRBD2. With V trimmed by 11 bases and J by 5 bases, 11 bases remained unmatched. Germline loops: CDR1 SEHNR, CDR2 FQNEAQ (reference sequence). The CDR3 covers 14 residues. The CDR3 sequence: CAGNLAGEGDTQYF. The CDR3 bases are TGTGCCGGCAATTTAGCGGGAGAGGGAGATACGCAGTATTTT.

The V and J genes are TRBV18 and TRBJ2-1; 9 nucleotides align to TRBD2. CDR3 length equals 17 residues. V lost 3 bases to trimming and J lost 5 bases; unmatched junction nucleotides: 11. CDR1 and CDR2 from the germline V gene are KGHSH and LQKENI. Here the CDR3 DNA reads TGTGCCAGCTCACCGATTAGCGGGGGTGTTTGGAACAATGAGCAGTTCTTC. Residues: CASSPISGGVWNNEQFF.

The chain recombines TRBV3-1 with TRBJ1-4, with unresolved D. The CDR3 totals 15 residues. Trimming stripped 5 bases from V and 8 bases from J, with 18 bases between. Germline V gene lookup returns CDR1 LGHDT and CDR2 YNNKEL (reference sequence). CDR3 residues: CASSSRVGSGEKLFF. The CDR3 coding sequence is TGTGCCAGCAGCAGTCGAGTAGGGTCCGGCGAAAAACTGTTTTTT.

The rearrangement links TRBV6-1 to TRBJ2-7; 10 positions agree with TRBD2. Looked up from germline, CDR1 is MNHNS and CDR2 is SASEGT. This CDR3 comprises 14 residues. V was pared by 8 bases and J by 4 bases, with 8 bases of the junction left unmatched. The CDR3 reads CASGWTSGKYEQYF. In DNA form, the CDR3 reads TGTGCCAGCGGCTGGACTAGCGGCAAGTACGAGCAGTACTTC.

The sample holds many counts of this clonotype. The CDR3 nucleotides read TGTGCCAGCAGTTACCCCCTAGCGGGAGTAAGATCCTACAATGAGCAGTTCTTC. As protein: CASSYPLAGVRSYNEQFF. The chain recombines TRBV6-6 with TRBJ2-1, with TRBD2 identical over 10 bases. The V and J ends lost 2 bases and 1 base, in that order; junction bases with no gene match: 8. This CDR3 is 18 amino acids long. In germline, CDR1 is MNHNY, CDR2 SVGAGI (reference sequence).

The chain employs TRBV20-1 and TRBJ2-7, with D possibly matching TRBD2 (6 bases). Germline V gene data show CDR1 as DFQATT and CDR2 as SNEGSKA (reference sequence). The CDR3 has 13 residues. Trimming pared 2 bases from V and 6 bases from J, leaving 14 bases between. The CDR3 DNA is TGCAGTGCTAGACCTCCGGGACTTTTCGAGCAGTACTTC. Its protein is CSARPPGLFEQYF.

This clonotype was seen only a few times. The V gene is TRBV24-1, the J gene TRBJ2-1, with D unresolved. V gave up 4 bases and J gave up 6 bases, with 15 bases separating them. Germline values: CDR1 KGHDR, CDR2 SFDVKD. The CDR3 spans 15 residues. The CDR3: CATSDPGALSNEQFF. CDR3 in DNA: TGTGCCACCAGTGACCCAGGAGCCCTCTCCAATGAGCAGTTCTTC.

The chain carries TRBV28 and TRBJ1-3, with a possible D match to TRBD1 (6 bases). Germline V gene lookup returns CDR1 MDHEN and CDR2 SYDVKM. Trimming removed 8 bases at V and 11 bases at J, with 16 bases between. The CDR3 spans 12 residues. The CDR3 loop is CASRSKGDPIYF. The CDR3 DNA sequence: TGTGCCAGCCGATCCAAGGGGGACCCCATATATTTT.

The rearrangement links TRBV14 to TRBJ2-7; the match to TRBD1 covers 8 bases. In germline, CDR1 is SGHDN, CDR2 FVKESK. Trimming at V came to 0 bases and at J to 4 bases, leaving 5 bases not matched to a gene. This CDR3 region has 15 residues. The CDR3 sequence is CASSQEFGTGYEQYF. CDR3 DNA sequence: TGTGCCAGCAGCCAAGAGTTTGGGACAGGATACGAGCAGTACTTC.

This clonotype was counted a few times. This chain connects TRBV27 to TRBJ2-1; D is perhaps TRBD2 (6 bases). CDR1 is MNHEY, CDR2 SMNVEV, per germline (reference sequence). The CDR3 sequence is 13 residues long. Trimming stripped 10 bases from V and 0 bases from J, with 10 bases between. CDR3 bases: TGTGCCACCCGGGAGAGCTCCTACAATGAGCAGTTCTTC. Its protein is CATRESSYNEQFF.

This clonotype was seen at least ten times. This chain joins TRBV13 and TRBJ1-1; TRBD1 might be the D (5 bases). This CDR3 region has 15 residues. CDR1 and CDR2 (germline): PRHDT, FYEKMQ (reference sequence). Trimming cost V 9 bases and J 5 bases, with 22 bases left between them. The DNA for the CDR3 is TGTGCCAGTACAGAAGAGAGGGGTTCGGGAACTGAAGCTTTCTTT. Amino acids: CASTEERGSGTEAFF. Full variable domain (missing parts from reference TRBV13 and TRBJ1-1): AAGVIQSPRHLIKEKRETATLKCYPIPRHDTVYWYQQGPGQDPQFLISFYEKMQSDKGSIPDRFSAQQFSDYHSELNMSSLELGDSALYFCASTEERGSGTEAFFGQGTRLTVV.

In this sample, this clonotype turned up a few times. The rearrangement uses TRBV15 and TRBJ1-4, with 9 bases that match TRBD1. The germline CDR1 and CDR2 sequences are LNHNV and YYDKDF (reference sequence). The CDR3 spans 16 residues. The J segment lost 8 bases and the V segment lost 1 base, leaving 8 bases of the junction unmatched. CDR3 residues: CATSRGSRTGAEKLFF. The CDR3 DNA is TGTGCCACCAGCAGAGGGTCCAGGACAGGGGCGGAAAAACTGTTTTTT.

This clonotype was found a few times. The CDR3 nucleotides are TGCAGTGCTCCAAGGGGGGCAGGGGATAGTGAGCAGTTCTTC. Residues: CSAPRGAGDSEQFF. The chain recombines TRBV20-1 with TRBJ2-1, with D perhaps being TRBD1 or TRBD2 (6 bases each). Per germline, CDR1 DFQATT and CDR2 SNEGSKA (reference sequence). This CDR3 comprises 14 residues. Trimming left V 5 bases short and J 9 bases short, with 20 bases between.

This clonotype was found many times. The chain links TRBV28 to TRBJ1-5; no reliable D call. Deletions cut 7 bases from V and 2 bases from J, with 9 bases between. Germline lookup yields CDR1 MDHEN and CDR2 SYDVKM. The CDR3 runs to 13 residues. DNA for the CDR3: TGTGCCAGCACCCTTGGGCGCAATCAGCCCCAGCATTTT. The encoded protein is CASTLGRNQPQHF. Supplemented by reference TRBV28 and TRBJ1-5, the full variable domain reads DVKVTQSSRYLVKRTGEKVFLECVQDMDHENMFWYRQDPGLGLRLIYFSYDVKMKEKGDIPEGYSVSREKKERFSLILESASTNQTSMYLCASTLGRNQPQHFGDGTRLSIL.

This clonotype was observed many times. The chain couples TRBV12-3 or TRBV12-4 to TRBJ2-1; the D is unclear. The CDR3 has 12 amino acids. Trimming stripped 7 bases from V and 5 bases from J, with 9 bases between. CDR3 nucleotide sequence: TGTGCCAGCACCTTAATAGACAATGAGCAGTTCTTC. This gives the protein CASTLIDNEQFF.

This clonotype came up many times. V is TRBV30 and J is TRBJ1-1; D remains ambiguous. CDR3 length: 13 residues. CDR1 is GTSNPN, CDR2 SVGIG, per germline (reference sequence). V lost 2 bases, J lost 1 base, and 8 bases lay in between. CDR3 in DNA: TGTGCCTGGAGTTTCTCAGGGAACACTGAAGCTTTCTTT. Its translation: CAWSFSGNTEAFF.

The chain recombines TRBV29-1 with TRBJ1-2; no definite D call. CDR1 is SQVTM, CDR2 ANQGSEA, per germline. The CDR3 sequence is 13 residues long. V was cut by 1 base and J by 2 bases, with 8 bases left in between. CDR3 DNA sequence: TGCAGCGTTGAAGGTTGGCCAAACTATGGCTACACCTTC. Translated: CSVEGWPNYGYTF. The variable domain in full, completed from reference TRBV29-1 and TRBJ1-2, reads SAVISQKPSRDICQRGTSLTIQCQVDSQVTMMFWYRQQPGQSLTLIATANQGSEATYESGFVIDKFPISRPNLTFSTLTVSNMSPEDSSIYLCSVEGWPNYGYTFGSGTRLTVV.

This clonotype was recorded at least ten times. The chain links TRBV12-3 or TRBV12-4 to TRBJ2-3, with 13 bases identical to TRBD2. The CDR3 consists of 18 residues. Trimming cost V 6 bases and J 0 bases; bases outside gene matches: 9. The CDR3 loop is CASRVTGTSGISTDTQYF. For the CDR3, the DNA is TGTGCCAGCAGAGTTACCGGGACTAGCGGGATCAGCACAGATACGCAGTATTTT.

This clonotype was seen at least ten times. V is TRBV11-1 and J is TRBJ2-7; 9 positions agree with TRBD2. The CDR3 has 18 amino acids. Losses at the gene ends were 1 base for V and 0 bases for J; bases not matched to a gene: 10. Germline values: CDR1 SGHAT, CDR2 FQDESV (reference sequence). CDR3 nucleotides: TGTGCCAGCAGCTTAGGAATGTCGGCGGGAGGGTTCTCCTACGAGCAGTACTTC. Protein product: CASSLGMSAGGFSYEQYF.